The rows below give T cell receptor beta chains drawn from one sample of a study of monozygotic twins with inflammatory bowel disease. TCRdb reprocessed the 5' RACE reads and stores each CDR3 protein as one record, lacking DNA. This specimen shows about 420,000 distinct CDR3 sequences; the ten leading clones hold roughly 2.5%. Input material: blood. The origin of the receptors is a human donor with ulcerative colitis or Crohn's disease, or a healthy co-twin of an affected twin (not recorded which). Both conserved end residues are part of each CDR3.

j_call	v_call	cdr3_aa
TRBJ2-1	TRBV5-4	CASSPGLAGDNEQFF
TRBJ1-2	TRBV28	CASSPGTGLSSDYGYTF
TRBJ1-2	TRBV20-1	CSASWEVRYTF
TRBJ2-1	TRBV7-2	CASSQAASRNEQFF
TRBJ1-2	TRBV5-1	CASSSGTTGLYYGYTF
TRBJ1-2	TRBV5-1	CASSWGQHYGYTF
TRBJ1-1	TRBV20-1	CSARASGGAAEAFF
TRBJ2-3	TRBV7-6	CASTNVRTDTQYF
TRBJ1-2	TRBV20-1	CSPSGQGNYGYTF
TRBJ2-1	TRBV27	CASSPGLAGVGEQFF
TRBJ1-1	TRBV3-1	CASSQGSSLTEAFF
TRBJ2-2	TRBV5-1	CASSSGWRLAGDTGELFF
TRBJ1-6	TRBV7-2	CASTQSQGNSPLHF
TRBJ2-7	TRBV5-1	CASSLAFSYEQYF
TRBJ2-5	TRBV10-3	CAIRGTGMETQYF
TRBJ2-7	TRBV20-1	CSARDSKEQYF
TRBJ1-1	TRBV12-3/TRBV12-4	CASSSWMNTEAFF
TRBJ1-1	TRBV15	CATSRDPGMNTEAFF
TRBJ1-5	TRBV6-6	CASSYSSGGQPQHF
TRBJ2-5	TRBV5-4	CASSLGTGGGQETQYF
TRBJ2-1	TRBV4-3	CASSQDRARAYNEQFF
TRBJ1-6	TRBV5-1	CASSPALGSSPLHF
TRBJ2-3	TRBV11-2	CASSRLGGLLSSTDTQYF
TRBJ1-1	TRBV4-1	CASSQDWAVRVAAFF
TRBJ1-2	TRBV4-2	CASSQERDSRGYGYTF
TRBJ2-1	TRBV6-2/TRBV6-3	CASNPGLAAYNEQFF
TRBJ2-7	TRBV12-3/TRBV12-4	CASSFKRGTSSYEQYF
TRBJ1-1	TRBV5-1	CASSERTGANTEAFF
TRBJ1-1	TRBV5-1	CASREEGGDTEAFF
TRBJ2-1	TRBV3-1	CASSQGDEQFF
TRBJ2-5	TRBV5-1	CASSGQLGGETQYF
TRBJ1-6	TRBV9	CASSESYNSPLHF
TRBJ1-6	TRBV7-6	CASSLLAPQRLDGDSPLHF
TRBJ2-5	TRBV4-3	CASSQEHTGEGSQETQYF
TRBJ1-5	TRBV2	CASSASNQPQHF
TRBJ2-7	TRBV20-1	CSASFGTSGGEQYF
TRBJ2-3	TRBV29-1	CSVEKGVADTQYF
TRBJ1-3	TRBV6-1	CASSAWGRGSGNTIYF
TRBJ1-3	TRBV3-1	CASSQVAASSGNTIYF
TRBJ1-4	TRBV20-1	CSARDLRDRVEKLFF
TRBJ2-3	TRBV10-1	CASTPSLGLKGGTQYF
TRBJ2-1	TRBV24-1	CATSDPQRGHNEQFF
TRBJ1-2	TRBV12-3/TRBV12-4	CASSYPLGLFYGYTF
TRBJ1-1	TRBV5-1	CASSPFGPQGNTEAFF
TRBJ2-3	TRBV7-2	CASSFNTGGTDTQYF
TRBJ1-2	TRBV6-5	CASSYSGGTGWDGYTF
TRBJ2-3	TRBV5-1	CASSLIPGGPADTQYF
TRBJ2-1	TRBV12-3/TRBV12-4	CASSLHAGKGGEQFF
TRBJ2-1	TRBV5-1	CASSLRREVYNEQFF
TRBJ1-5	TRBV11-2	CASSLDPFQRQPQHF
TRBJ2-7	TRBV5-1	CASSLGGRASHEQYF
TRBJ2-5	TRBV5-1	CASSWVAGEETQYF
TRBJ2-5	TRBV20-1	CSAPAAGVRETQYF
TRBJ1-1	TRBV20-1	CSGDKGARTEAFF
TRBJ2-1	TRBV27	CASSFAPAYNEQFF
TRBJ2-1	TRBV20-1	CSASVVALYNEQFF
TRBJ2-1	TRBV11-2	CASSRFGLAGVFEQFF
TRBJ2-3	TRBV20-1	CSARDGGRLADTQYF